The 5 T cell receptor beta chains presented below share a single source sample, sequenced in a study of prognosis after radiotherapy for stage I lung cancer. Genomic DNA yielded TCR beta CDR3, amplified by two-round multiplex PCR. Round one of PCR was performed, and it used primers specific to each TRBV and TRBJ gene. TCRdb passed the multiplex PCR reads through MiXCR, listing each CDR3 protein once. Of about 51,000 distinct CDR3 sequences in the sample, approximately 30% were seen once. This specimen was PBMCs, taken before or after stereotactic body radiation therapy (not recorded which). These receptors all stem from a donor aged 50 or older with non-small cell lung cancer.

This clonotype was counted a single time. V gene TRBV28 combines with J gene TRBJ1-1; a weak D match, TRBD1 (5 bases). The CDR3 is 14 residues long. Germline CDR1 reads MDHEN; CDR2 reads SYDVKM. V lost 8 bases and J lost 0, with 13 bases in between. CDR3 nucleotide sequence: TGTGCCAGCGTTGTCGGGGCCTTGAACACTGAAGCTTTCTTT. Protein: CASVVGALNTEAFF. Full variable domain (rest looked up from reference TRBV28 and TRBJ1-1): DVKVTQSSRYLVKRTGEKVFLECVQDMDHENMFWYRQDPGLGLRLIYFSYDVKMKEKGDIPEGYSVSREKKERFSLILESASTNQTSMYLCASVVGALNTEAFFGQGTRLTVV.

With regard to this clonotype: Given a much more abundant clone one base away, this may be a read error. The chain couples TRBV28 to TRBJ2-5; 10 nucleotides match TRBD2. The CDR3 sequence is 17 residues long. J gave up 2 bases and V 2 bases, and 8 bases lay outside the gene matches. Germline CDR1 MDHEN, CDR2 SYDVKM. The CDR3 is CASSLPAGGKNQETQYF. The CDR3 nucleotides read TGTGCCAGCAGTTTACCAGCGGGAGGGAAGAATCAAGAGACCCAGTACTTC.

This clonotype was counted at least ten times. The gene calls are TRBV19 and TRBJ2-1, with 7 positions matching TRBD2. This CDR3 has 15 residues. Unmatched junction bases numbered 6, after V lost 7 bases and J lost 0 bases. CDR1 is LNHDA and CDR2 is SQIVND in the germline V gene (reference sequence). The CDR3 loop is CASMGGVPSYNEQFF. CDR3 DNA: TGTGCCAGTATGGGAGGGGTCCCCTCCTACAATGAGCAGTTCTTC.

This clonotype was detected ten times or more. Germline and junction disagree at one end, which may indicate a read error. The CDR3 sequence: CASSDSTRSNEQFF. The DNA for the CDR3 is TGTGCCAGCAGTGACTCGACTAGGTCCAATGAGCAGTTCTTC. The chain employs TRBV6-2 or TRBV6-3 and TRBJ2-1, with D maybe TRBD2 (6 bases). From germline, CDR1 is MNHEY and CDR2 SVGEGT. CDR3 length equals 14 residues.

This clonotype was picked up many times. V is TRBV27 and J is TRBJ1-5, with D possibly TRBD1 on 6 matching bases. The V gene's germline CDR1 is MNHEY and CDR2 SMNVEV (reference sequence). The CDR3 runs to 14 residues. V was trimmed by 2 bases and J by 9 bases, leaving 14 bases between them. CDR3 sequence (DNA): TGTGCCAGCAGTTTAAACAGGGATGAACGGCCCCAGCATTTT. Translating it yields CASSLNRDERPQHF.